The clone carrying this T cell receptor (beta chain) has ten or more counts. Its antigen is not known. The CDR3 totals 15 residues. CDR1 is SGHRS, CDR2 YFSETQ, per germline. V shed 0 bases and J shed 2 bases, with 8 bases lying between them. The data were taken from a study of T-cell memory formation after mild COVID-19. Study conclusions and caveats: CD4+ bias marked clones expanding day 15 to 37, unlike balanced contracting clones. The main location of contracting CD4+ clones was CM and EM, and that of contracting CD8+ clones was EMRA.

In TCRdb, the 5' RACE reads were re-called with MiXCR into one record per CDR3 protein. The repertoire has 140,000 to 150,000 distinct CDR3 sequences, 6% to 7% of them found once; the top ten carry approximately 2.2%. The V gene is TRBV5-1, the J gene TRBJ1-4; the D gene is possibly TRBD1 (5 bases). The TCR originated in an adult woman who had mild COVID-19 (a few samples of this study predate the infection). Cell type and time point are not known. Sequencing was carried out using PBMCs or a T cell subset sorted from them (not recorded which). In DNA form, the CDR3 reads TGCGCCAGCAGCTTGGTGGGACCGACTAATGAAAAACTGTTTTTT. It encodes CASSLVGPTNEKLFF.